This T cell receptor (beta chain) came from a study of post-analysis software for immune sequencing data (dated by TCRdb to between 2015 and 2016). About the study as a whole: Disease courses on record covered relapsing-remitting, secondary progressive and progressive-relapsing multiple sclerosis, though some patients had no subtype annotation. Patient repertoires were compared against about twelve previously published healthy control repertoires from donors aged about 6 to 26 years. A subset of samples was prepared in parallel using single-end sample barcoding, then pooled and co-amplified after Illumina adapter ligation.

What the research found in general, with its limitations: The multiple sclerosis patient group was slightly younger than the control group. When samples were clustered directly using the F measure, samples prepared in the same batch co-clustered strongly, which prompted a batch-effect correction. Multiple sclerosis patients had significantly lower normalized Chao1 diversity than controls, a result that suggests substantial peripheral T-cell clonal expansion.

Library method: PCR. Sequencer: Illumina HiSeq 2500. To reduce PCR and sequencing biases, unique molecular identifiers were built into the TCR beta cDNA libraries. Every 1 to 10 million input T cells yielded roughly 0.5 million cDNA molecules, meaning each molecule approximated one T cell. The same protocol used for the earlier healthy control dataset was applied to prepare and sequence the patient libraries. Within a given batch, samples were prepared together, multiplexed and sequenced on the same HiSeq lane. Regarding the original processing steps: Raw barcoded reads were processed with MIGEC, and single-read molecular identifier groups were discarded before consensus assembly and CDR3 extraction. VDJtools was used for post-analysis of the clonotype tables, with diversity normalized by down-sampling every dataset to the smallest sample size. Repertoire overlap clustering matched CDR3 amino acid but not nucleotide sequences to correct batch-related cross-sample contamination. TCRdb reprocessed the public reads (quality trimming at Q25 with fastp, clone calling with MiXCR) and kept in-frame beta chains. For every CDR3 protein sequence, its rows merge into one entry that carries the most common genes and DNA. TCRdb's processing, not the authors' own work, is the source of the V and J calls. The sample data list some 700,000 distinct CDR3 sequences, and 55% to 70% of these were observed just once. The ten largest clones capture roughly 12% of the sample.

To demonstrate the VDJtools post-analysis software, the study profiled TCR beta repertoires from the peripheral blood of 10 to 15 young patients with multiple sclerosis. Multiple sclerosis patients were children and adolescents aged about 6 to 16 years. As to this clonotype: Its specific antigen is unknown. Base qualities are not recorded, but no much larger clone differs from it by a single base.

The source material was blood. The receptor's source is a girl aged 2-9 years with multiple sclerosis.

The DNA sequence is as follows: TGCGCCAGCAGCCAAGTTGAGGGGCCAGATACGCAGTATTTT. This codes for CASSQVEGPDTQYF. The rearrangement combines TRBV4-3 with TRBJ2-3; the D segment might be TRBD1 or TRBD2, since each matches 5 bases. A distance of 9 bases separates the germline ends of V and J, which lose 1 base and 4 bases respectively. The CDR3 measures 14 amino acids from cysteine to phenylalanine. CDR3 DNA only is kept here, 42 bases in frame from base 1. The germline V gene yields LGHNA for CDR1 and YSLEER for CDR2.